Below, one T cell receptor beta chain is given with its context. Its target is unknown. Germline V gives CDR1 LGHNA, CDR2 YSLEER. The J segment lost 7 bases and the V segment lost 0 bases, leaving 4 bases of the junction unmatched. The CDR3 runs 15 residues. TCRdb reprocessed the 5' RACE reads with MiXCR, giving one entry per CDR3 protein. This table has roughly 550,000 distinct CDR3 sequences, approximately 20% appearing once. These data are taken from a study of T-cell memory formation after mild COVID-19. Study-level results: Contracting clones localized mainly to CM and EM when CD4+ and mainly to EMRA when CD8+.

The material sequenced was PBMCs or a T cell subset sorted from them (not recorded which). The genes are TRBV4-3 and TRBJ1-4; 8 nucleotides align to TRBD1. The clonotype comes from an adult woman who had mild COVID-19 (a few samples of this study predate the infection). Cell type and time point are not known. CDR3 amino acids: CASSQDRDRSEKLFF. The CDR3 bases are TGCGCCAGCAGCCAAGATCGGGACAGGAGTGAAAAACTGTTTTTT.